This T cell receptor beta chain is from a study of regulatory T cells in long-lasting Graves disease. For the study at large: The criterion for persistent Graves' disease was over 5 years of antithyroid drugs with positive TSH receptor antibodies. Study-level results: Persistent disease showed a preference for TRBV28, TRBJ1-2 and TRBJ2-5. Those with persistent disease had in common more public clonotypes (about 2,500) than new patients (roughly 970). Newly diagnosed patients had higher TCR diversity than persistent Graves' patients did.

Specified time point: persistent/refractory GD, antithyroid drugs over 5 years with positive TRAb. Making the TCR library involved RNA that had been extracted from PBMCs. The authors built TCR beta libraries using iRepertoire HTBI primers and Arm-PCR of CDR3 regions. TCRdb reprocessed the multiplex PCR reads via MiXCR and lists one record per CDR3 protein. Of roughly 400,000 distinct CDR3 sequences listed, 21% were seen once; the top ten hold more than 13%. Germline values: CDR1 DFQATT, CDR2 SNEGSKA (reference sequence). CDR3 length: 14 residues. V was cut by 0 bases and J by 3 bases, with 9 bases left in between. For this clonotype: Its target is not known.

This receptor was taken from a female donor with Graves disease. Sequencing was performed on peripheral blood mononuclear cells (PBMCs), taken when the disease was refractory, from a patient treated with antithyroid drugs. This chain connects TRBV20-1 to TRBJ1-5; D unresolved. The CDR3 sequence: CSARERIVNQPQHF. In DNA, the CDR3 is TGCAGTGCTAGAGAACGGATAGTCAATCAGCCCCAGCATTTT.